These 4 T cell receptor beta chains share one sample of origin, sequenced in a study of T cell responses to AZD1222 COVID-19 vaccine. Here immunoSEQ multiplex PCR was the method, and the copy in TCRdb shows in-frame clones only, minus some. Of some 100,000 clones in the sample, more than 75% were seen once. The specimen was peripheral blood, collected 28 days after the second AZD1222 dose. The receptors were sampled from an adult who received the AZD1222 COVID-19 vaccine.

The CDR3 loop is CASSYSERGNADTQYF. For the CDR3, the DNA is TGTGCCAGCAGTTACTCCGAGCGGGGGAATGCAGATACGCAGTATTTT. The rearrangement links TRBV6-2 or TRBV6-3 to TRBJ2-3, with TRBD2 matching over 8 bases. The V gene end was trimmed by 0 bases and the J gene end by 4 bases; junction bases not matched to a gene: 6. The CDR3 covers 16 residues. Looked up from germline, CDR1 is MNHEY and CDR2 is SVGEGT.

The CDR3 DNA follows: TGTGCCAGTAAAGAGCAGACCCAAGAAGCTTTCTTT. Protein: CASKEQTQEAFF. This rearrangement joins TRBV28 to TRBJ1-1; D gene uncertain. Germline values: CDR1 MDHEN, CDR2 SYDVKM. The CDR3 is made up of 12 amino acids. Trimming removed 9 bases from V and 8 bases from J, with 16 bases in between.

The chain combines TRBV18 with TRBJ1-4, with D hard to call. In germline, CDR1 is KGHSH, CDR2 LQKENI. Trimming stripped 3 bases from V and 7 bases from J, with 6 bases between. This CDR3 is built from 12 residues. The CDR3 region is CASSPMGEKLFF. CDR3 bases: TGTGCCAGCTCACCGATGGGTGAAAAACTGTTTTTT.

The chain has TRBV7-3 and TRBJ2-1; TRBD2 is a possible D gene (6 bases). Germline V gene lookup returns CDR1 SGHTA and CDR2 FQGTGA. Deletions cut 0 bases from V and 10 bases from J, with 7 bases between. The CDR3 is 12 amino acids. The CDR3: CASSLTGLEQFF. The CDR3 nucleotides read TGTGCCAGCAGCTTAACTGGACTAGAGCAGTTCTTC.